The 10 T cell receptor beta chains in this list originate from one sample, sequenced in a study of early T cells in non-severe SARS-CoV-2 infection. TCRdb analysed the 5' RACE reads with MiXCR anew, one entry per CDR3 protein. This sample has 80,000 to 95,000 distinct CDR3 sequences, with roughly an eighth found just once. Sequencing was done on a sample of whole blood. The receptors were gathered from an adult who was a healthcare worker with PCR-confirmed SARS-CoV-2 infection or an uninfected control (not recorded which).

The rearrangement joins TRBV3-1 to TRBJ1-2; a possible D gene is TRBD1 (6 bases). The V and J ends lost 0 bases and 4 bases respectively, with 9 bases between them. Germline V gene sequence: CDR1 LGHDT, CDR2 YNNKEL (reference sequence). CDR3 length equals 14 residues. CDR3 bases: TGTGCCAGCAGCCAAGATCAGGGGTCCTATGGCTACACCTTC. The encoded protein is CASSQDQGSYGYTF. Full variable domain (missing parts from reference TRBV3-1 and TRBJ1-2): DTAVSQTPKYLVTQMGNDKSIKCEQNLGHDTMYWYKQDSKKFLKIMFSYNNKELIINETVPNRFSPKSPDKAHLNLHINSLELGDSAVYFCASSQDQGSYGYTFGSGTRLTVV.

This clonotype was observed a handful of times. The chain uses TRBV3-1 and TRBJ1-1; D perhaps matches TRBD1 (6 bases). The V end was cut by 1 base, the J end by 8 bases, with 17 bases between. The CDR3 loop spans 15 amino acids. From germline, CDR1 is LGHDT and CDR2 YNNKEL (reference sequence). For the CDR3, the DNA is TGTGCCAGCAGCCAAGCGGTACTCGTGAGGGGGGAAGCTTTCTTT. It yields the protein CASSQAVLVRGEAFF.

This clonotype came up a few times. The chain joins TRBV30 to TRBJ2-3; no clear D. The CDR3 is 11 amino acids. Between the trimmed V and J ends, which lost 3 bases and 7 bases, there was a span of 8 bases. From germline, CDR1 is GTSNPN and CDR2 SVGIG (reference sequence). The CDR3 here is CAWRDFNTQYF. For the CDR3, the DNA is TGTGCCTGGAGAGACTTTAATACGCAGTATTTT.

This clonotype was seen many times. V gene TRBV29-1 combines with J gene TRBJ1-2; D unresolved. CDR1 and CDR2 (germline): SQVTM, ANQGSEA. V lost 7 bases to trimming and J lost 6 bases, with 12 bases between them. The CDR3 covers 11 residues. The CDR3 loop is CSGERENGYTF. The CDR3 DNA follows: TGCAGCGGAGAGAGGGAAAATGGCTACACCTTC.

A few counts support this clonotype. The V gene is TRBV11-2, the J gene TRBJ2-5; 7 bases are a match to TRBD1. The CDR3 runs 14 residues. Losses at the gene ends were 0 bases for V and 2 bases for J; bases not matched to a gene: 0. The germline V gene has CDR1 SGHAT and CDR2 FQNNGV. CDR3 DNA sequence: TGTGCCAGCAGCTTAGACAGGGGGCAAGAGACCCAGTACTTC. This sequence encodes CASSLDRGQETQYF.

In its sample, this clonotype was seen a few times. The genes are TRBV9 and TRBJ1-2; a possible D gene is TRBD1 (5 bases). This CDR3 spans 15 amino acids. V lost 4 bases to trimming and J lost 4 bases, with 17 bases between them. Germline CDR1 SGDLS, CDR2 YYNGEE. DNA of the CDR3: TGTGCCAGCAGCCCCAGGGACCGGACCTTCTATGGCTACACCTTC. It specifies CASSPRDRTFYGYTF.

This clonotype was seen ten or more times. The chain uses TRBV11-2 and TRBJ1-2; 10 bases agree with TRBD1. Per germline, CDR1 SGHAT and CDR2 FQNNGV. CDR3 length: 17 amino acids. With 1 base clipped from V and 7 bases from J, the junction kept 12 bases outside the gene matches. CDR3 in amino acids: CASSLAYPGTGVTGYTF. CDR3 bases: TGTGCCAGCAGCTTAGCCTACCCCGGGACAGGGGTGACTGGCTACACCTTC.

As for this clonotype: A read error may be the cause here, since a much bigger clone is one base away. The J gene is TRBJ2-7, the V gene TRBV6-1; either TRBD1 or TRBD2 may fit D (6 bases each). This CDR3 spans 15 amino acids. In germline, CDR1 is MNHNS, CDR2 SASEGT. In DNA, the CDR3 is TGTGCCAGCAGTGAAGCGTGGGGGGCGATCTACGAGCGGTACTTC. It encodes CASSEAWGAIYERYF.

This clonotype has just a few counts. The rearrangement joins TRBV6-1 to TRBJ2-5, with D unresolved. Germline V gene sequence: CDR1 MNHNS, CDR2 SASEGT. Deletions cut 7 bases from V and 1 base from J, with 7 bases between. The CDR3 length is 12 residues. CDR3 in amino acids: CASMSGQETQYF. The CDR3, as DNA: TGTGCCAGCATGTCAGGCCAAGAGACCCAGTACTTC.

The sample holds a few counts of this clonotype. The genes are TRBV7-9 and TRBJ2-1; D unclear. The CDR3 totals 11 residues. Deletions cut 2 bases from V and 9 bases from J, with 5 bases between. CDR1 and CDR2 from the germline V gene are SEHNR and FQNEAQ (reference sequence). Written as DNA, the CDR3 is TGTGCCAGCAGCTTACTTAGTGAGCAGTTCTTC. Translated, it gives CASSLLSEQFF.